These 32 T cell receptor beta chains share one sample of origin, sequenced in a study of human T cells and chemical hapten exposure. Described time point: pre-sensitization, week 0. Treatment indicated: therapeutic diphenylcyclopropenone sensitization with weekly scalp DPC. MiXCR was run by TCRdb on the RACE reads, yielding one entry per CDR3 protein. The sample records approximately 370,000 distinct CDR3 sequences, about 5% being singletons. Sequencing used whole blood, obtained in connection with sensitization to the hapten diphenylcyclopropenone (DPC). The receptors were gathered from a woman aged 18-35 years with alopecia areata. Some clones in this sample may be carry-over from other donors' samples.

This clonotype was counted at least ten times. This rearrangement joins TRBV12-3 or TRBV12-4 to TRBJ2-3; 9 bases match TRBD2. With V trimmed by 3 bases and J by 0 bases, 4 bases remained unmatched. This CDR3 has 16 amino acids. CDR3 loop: CASSFSGGISTDTQYF. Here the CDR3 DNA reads TGTGCCAGCAGTTTTAGCGGGGGAATTAGCACAGATACGCAGTATTTT.

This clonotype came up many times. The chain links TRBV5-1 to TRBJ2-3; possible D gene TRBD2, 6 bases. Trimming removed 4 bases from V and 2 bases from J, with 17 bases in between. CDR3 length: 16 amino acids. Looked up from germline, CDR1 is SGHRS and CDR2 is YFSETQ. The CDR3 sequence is CASSMGLQGATDTQYF. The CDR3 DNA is TGCGCCAGCAGCATGGGACTTCAAGGGGCCACAGATACGCAGTATTTT.

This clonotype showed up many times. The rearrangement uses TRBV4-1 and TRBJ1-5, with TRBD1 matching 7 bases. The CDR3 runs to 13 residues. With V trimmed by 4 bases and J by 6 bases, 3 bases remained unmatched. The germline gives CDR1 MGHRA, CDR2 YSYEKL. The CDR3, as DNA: TGCGCCAGCAGCCGTACAGGGGTTCAGCCCCAGCATTTT. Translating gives CASSRTGVQPQHF.

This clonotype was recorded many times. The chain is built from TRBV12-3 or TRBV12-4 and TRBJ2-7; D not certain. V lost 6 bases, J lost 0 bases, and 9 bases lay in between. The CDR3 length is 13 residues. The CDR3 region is CASRHHGSYEQYF. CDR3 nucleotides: TGTGCCAGCAGACACCATGGCTCCTACGAGCAGTACTTC.

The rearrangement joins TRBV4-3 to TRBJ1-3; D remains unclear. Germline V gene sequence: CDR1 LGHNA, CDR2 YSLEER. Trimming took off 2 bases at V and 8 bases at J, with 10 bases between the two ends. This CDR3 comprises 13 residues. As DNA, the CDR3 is TGCGCCAGCAGCCAAAATGACCGAGACACCATATATTTT. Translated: CASSQNDRDTIYF.

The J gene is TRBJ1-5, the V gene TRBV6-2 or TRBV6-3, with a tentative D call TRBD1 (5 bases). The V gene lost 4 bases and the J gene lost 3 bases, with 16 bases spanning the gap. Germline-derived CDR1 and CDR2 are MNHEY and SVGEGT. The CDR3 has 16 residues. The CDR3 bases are TGTGCCAGCAGTTCCCGGGGACCGTTGCTCAATCAGCCCCAGCATTTT. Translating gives CASSSRGPLLNQPQHF.

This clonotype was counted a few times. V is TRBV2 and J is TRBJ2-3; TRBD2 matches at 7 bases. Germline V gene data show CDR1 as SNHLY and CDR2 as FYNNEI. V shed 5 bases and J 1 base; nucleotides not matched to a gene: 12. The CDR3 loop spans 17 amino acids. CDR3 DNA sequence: TGTGCCAGCAGTCTACAACTAGCGCCGGCTGGCACAGATACGCAGTATTTT. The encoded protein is CASSLQLAPAGTDTQYF. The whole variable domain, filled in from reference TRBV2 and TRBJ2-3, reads EPEVTQTPSHQVTQMGQEVILRCVPISNHLYFYWYRQILGQKVEFLVSFYNNEISEKSEIFDDQFSVERPDGSNFTLKIRSTKLEDSAMYFCASSLQLAPAGTDTQYFGPGTRLTVL.

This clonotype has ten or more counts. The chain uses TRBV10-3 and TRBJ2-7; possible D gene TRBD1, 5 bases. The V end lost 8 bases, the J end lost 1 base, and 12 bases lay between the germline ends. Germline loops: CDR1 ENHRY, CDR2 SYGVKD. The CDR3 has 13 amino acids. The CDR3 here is CAIQGGESYEQYF. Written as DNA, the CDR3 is TGTGCCATCCAGGGTGGGGAATCCTACGAGCAGTACTTC.

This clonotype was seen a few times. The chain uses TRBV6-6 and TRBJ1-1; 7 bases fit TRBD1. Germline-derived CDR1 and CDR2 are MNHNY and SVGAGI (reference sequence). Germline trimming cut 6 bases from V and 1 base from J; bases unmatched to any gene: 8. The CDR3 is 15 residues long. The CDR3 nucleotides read TGTGCCAGCAGCACCCGGACAGGACAGAACACTGAAGCTTTCTTT. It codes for CASSTRTGQNTEAFF.

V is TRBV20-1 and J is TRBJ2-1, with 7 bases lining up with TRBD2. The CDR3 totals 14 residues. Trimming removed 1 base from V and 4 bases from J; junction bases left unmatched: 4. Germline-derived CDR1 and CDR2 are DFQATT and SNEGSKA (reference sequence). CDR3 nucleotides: TGCAGTGCTAGAGTTTCGGGGGGATACAATGAGCAGTTCTTC. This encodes CSARVSGGYNEQFF.

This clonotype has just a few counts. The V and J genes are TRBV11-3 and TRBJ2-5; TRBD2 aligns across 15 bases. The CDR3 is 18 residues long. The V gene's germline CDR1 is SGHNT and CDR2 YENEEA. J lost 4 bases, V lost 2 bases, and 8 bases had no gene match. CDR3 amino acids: CASSLSGLAGGPGETQYF. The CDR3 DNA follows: TGTGCCAGCAGCTTATCCGGACTAGCGGGGGGGCCTGGAGAGACCCAGTACTTC.

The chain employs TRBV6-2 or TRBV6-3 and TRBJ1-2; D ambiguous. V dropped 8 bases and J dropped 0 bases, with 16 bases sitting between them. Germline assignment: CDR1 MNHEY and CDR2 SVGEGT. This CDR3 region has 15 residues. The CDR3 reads CASSDAYLTNYGYTF. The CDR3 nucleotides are TGTGCCAGCTCCGACGCCTACTTAACTAACTATGGCTACACCTTC.

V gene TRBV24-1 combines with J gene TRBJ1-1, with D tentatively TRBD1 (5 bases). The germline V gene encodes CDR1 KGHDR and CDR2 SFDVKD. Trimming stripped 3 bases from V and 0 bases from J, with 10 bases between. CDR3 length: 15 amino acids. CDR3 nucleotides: TGTGCCACCAGTGATGGGGCCCGGATGAACACTGAAGCTTTCTTT. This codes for CATSDGARMNTEAFF.

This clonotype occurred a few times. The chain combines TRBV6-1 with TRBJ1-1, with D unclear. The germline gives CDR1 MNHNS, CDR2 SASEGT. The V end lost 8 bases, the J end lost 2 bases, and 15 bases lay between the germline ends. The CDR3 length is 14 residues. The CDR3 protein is CASYRQSGNTEAFF. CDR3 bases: TGTGCCAGCTATCGGCAGTCCGGAAACACTGAAGCTTTCTTT.

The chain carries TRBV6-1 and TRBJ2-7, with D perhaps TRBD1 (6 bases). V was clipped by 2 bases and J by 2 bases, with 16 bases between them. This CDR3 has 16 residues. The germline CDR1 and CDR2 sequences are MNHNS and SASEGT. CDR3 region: CASSEREPGTTYEQYF. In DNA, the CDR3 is TGTGCCAGCAGTGAAAGGGAGCCAGGGACAACCTACGAGCAGTACTTC.

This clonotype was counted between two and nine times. The DNA of the CDR3 is TGCGCCAGCAGTGAGTCGGGGGGGCCCAAAAACATTCAGTACTTC. As protein: CASSESGGPKNIQYF. The J gene is TRBJ2-4, the V gene TRBV10-2; possible D gene TRBD2, 7 bases. Germline V gives CDR1 WSHSY, CDR2 SAAADI. The CDR3 loop spans 15 amino acids. Trimming left V 0 bases short and J 2 bases short, with 8 bases between.

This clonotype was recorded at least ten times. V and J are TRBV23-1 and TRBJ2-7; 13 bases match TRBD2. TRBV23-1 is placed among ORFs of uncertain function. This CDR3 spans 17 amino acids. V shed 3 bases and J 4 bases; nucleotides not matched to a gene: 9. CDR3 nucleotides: TGCGCCAGCAGTCATGGGGGACTAGCGGGGAGTTCTTACGAGCAGTACTTC. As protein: CASSHGGLAGSSYEQYF.

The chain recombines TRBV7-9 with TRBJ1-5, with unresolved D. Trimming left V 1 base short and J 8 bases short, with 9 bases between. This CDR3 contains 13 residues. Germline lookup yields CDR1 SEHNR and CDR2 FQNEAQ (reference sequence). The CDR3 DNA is TGTGCCAGCAGCTTAGGTTATTCGGAGCCCCAGCATTTT. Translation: CASSLGYSEPQHF.

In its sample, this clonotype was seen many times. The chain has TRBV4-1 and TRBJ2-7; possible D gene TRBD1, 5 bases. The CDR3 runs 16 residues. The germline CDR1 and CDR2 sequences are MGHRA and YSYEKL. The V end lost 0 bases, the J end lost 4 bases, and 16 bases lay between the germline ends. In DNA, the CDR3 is TGCGCCAGCAGCCAAGACCAGGGCAGCCCCCAATACGAGCAGTACTTC. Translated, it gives CASSQDQGSPQYEQYF.

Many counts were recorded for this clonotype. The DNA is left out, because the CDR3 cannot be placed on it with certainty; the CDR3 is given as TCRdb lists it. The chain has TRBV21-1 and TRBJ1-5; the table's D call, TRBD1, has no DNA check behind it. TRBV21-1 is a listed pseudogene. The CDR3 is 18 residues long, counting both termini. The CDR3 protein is CASSWGQGAGLSNQPQHF.

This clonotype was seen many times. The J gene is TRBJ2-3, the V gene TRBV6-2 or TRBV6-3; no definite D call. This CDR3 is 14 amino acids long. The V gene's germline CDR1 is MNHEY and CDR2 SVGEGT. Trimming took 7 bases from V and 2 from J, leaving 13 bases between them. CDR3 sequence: CASTLSEHTDTQYF. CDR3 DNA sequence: TGTGCCAGCACCCTCTCGGAGCACACAGATACGCAGTATTTT.

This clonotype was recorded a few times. The CDR3 is CASSLSTGQHADTQYF. The CDR3 nucleotides read TGTGCCAGCAGCTTAAGCACAGGGCAACATGCAGATACGCAGTATTTT. The chain couples TRBV7-9 to TRBJ2-3, with a tentative D call TRBD1 (6 bases). This CDR3 has 16 residues. CDR1 SEHNR and CDR2 FQNEAQ come from the germline V gene (reference sequence). Trimming cost V 2 bases and J 4 bases, with 16 bases left between them.

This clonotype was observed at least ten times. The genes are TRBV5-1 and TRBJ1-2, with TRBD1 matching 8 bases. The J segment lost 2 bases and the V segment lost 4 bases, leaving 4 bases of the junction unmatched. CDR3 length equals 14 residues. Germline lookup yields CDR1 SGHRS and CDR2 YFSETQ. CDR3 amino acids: CASSEGQANYGYTF. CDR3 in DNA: TGCGCCAGCAGCGAGGGACAGGCCAACTATGGCTACACCTTC.

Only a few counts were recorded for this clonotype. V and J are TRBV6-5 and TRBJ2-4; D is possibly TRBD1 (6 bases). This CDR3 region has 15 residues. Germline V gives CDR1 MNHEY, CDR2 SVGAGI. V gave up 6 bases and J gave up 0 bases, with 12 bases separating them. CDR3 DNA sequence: TGTGCCAGCAGGCCTGGACAGTTAGCCAAAAACATTCAGTACTTC. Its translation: CASRPGQLAKNIQYF.

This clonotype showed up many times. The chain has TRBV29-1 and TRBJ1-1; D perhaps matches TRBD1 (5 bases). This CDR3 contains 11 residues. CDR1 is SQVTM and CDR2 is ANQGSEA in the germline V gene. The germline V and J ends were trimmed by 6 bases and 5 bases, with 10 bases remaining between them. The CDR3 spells CSVRDATEAFF. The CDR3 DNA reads TGCAGCGTCAGGGACGCAACTGAAGCTTTCTTT.

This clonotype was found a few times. In DNA form, the CDR3 reads TGCAGTGCTAGAAGACAGAATAGCAATCAGCCCCAGCATTTT. Translation: CSARRQNSNQPQHF. The chain couples TRBV20-1 to TRBJ1-5, with a weak D call TRBD1 (5 bases). Germline V gives CDR1 DFQATT, CDR2 SNEGSKA (reference sequence). The CDR3 extends over 14 amino acids. Trimming removed 2 bases at V and 0 bases at J, with 8 bases between.

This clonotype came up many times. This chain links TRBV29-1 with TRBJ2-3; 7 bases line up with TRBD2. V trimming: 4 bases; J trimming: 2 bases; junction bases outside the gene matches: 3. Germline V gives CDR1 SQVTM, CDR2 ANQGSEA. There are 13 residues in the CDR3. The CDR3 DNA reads TGCAGCGTTGGAGGGAGGGTCACAGATACGCAGTATTTT. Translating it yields CSVGGRVTDTQYF.

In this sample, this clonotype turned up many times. CDR3 sequence reads: CASKQSVGFSTDTQYF. The CDR3, as DNA: TGTGCCAGCAAACAAAGCGTGGGATTTAGCACAGATACGCAGTATTTT. The chain joins TRBV7-2 to TRBJ2-3; D remains ambiguous. CDR3 length: 16 amino acids. Trimming took 7 bases from V and 0 from J, leaving 17 bases between them. Germline CDR1 reads SGHTA; CDR2 reads FQGNSA. Full variable domain (outside the CDR3, taken from reference TRBV7-2 and TRBJ2-3): GAGVSQSPSNKVTEKGKDVELRCDPISGHTALYWYRQSLGQGLEFLIYFQGNSAPDKSGLPSDRFSAERTGGSVSTLTIQRTQQEDSAVYLCASKQSVGFSTDTQYFGPGTRLTVL.

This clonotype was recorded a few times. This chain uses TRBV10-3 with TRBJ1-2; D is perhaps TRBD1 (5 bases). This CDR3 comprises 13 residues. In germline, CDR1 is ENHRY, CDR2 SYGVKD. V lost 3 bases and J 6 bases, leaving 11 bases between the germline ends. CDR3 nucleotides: TGTGCCATCAGTGACAAACTGGGGGATGGCTACACCTTC. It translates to CAISDKLGDGYTF.

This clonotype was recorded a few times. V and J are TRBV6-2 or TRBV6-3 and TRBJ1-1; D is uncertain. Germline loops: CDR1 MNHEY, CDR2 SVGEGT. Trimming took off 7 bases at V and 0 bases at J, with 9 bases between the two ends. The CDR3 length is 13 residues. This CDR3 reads CASILGLNTEAFF. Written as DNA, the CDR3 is TGTGCCAGCATTCTGGGTCTGAACACTGAAGCTTTCTTT.

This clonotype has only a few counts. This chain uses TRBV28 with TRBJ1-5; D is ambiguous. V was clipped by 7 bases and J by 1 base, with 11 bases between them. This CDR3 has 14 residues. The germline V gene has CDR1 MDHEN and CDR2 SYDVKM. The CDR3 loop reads CASTIIQSNQPQHF. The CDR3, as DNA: TGTGCCAGCACCATAATTCAGAGCAATCAGCCCCAGCATTTT. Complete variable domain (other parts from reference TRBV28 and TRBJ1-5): DVKVTQSSRYLVKRTGEKVFLECVQDMDHENMFWYRQDPGLGLRLIYFSYDVKMKEKGDIPEGYSVSREKKERFSLILESASTNQTSMYLCASTIIQSNQPQHFGDGTRLSIL.

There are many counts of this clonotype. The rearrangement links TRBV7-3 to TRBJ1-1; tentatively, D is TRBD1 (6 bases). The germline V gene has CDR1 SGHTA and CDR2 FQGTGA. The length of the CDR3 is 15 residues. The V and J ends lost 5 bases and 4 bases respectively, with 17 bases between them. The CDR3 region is CASSLQTGSRTEAFF. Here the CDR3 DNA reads TGTGCCAGCAGCCTGCAGACAGGCTCCCGCACTGAAGCTTTCTTT.